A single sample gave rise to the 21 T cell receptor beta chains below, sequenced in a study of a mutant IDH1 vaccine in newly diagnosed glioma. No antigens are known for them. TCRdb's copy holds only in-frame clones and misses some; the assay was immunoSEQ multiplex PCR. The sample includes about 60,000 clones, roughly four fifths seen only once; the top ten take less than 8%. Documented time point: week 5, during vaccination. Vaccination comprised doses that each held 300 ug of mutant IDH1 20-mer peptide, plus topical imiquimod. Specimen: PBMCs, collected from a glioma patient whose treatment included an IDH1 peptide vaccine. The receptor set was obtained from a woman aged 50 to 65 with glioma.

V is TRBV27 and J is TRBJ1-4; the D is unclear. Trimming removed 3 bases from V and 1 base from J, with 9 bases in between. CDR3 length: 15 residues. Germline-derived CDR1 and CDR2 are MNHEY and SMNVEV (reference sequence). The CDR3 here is CASSFSHLTNEKLFF. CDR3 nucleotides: TGTGCCAGCAGTTTTTCACATCTAACTAATGAAAAACTGTTTTTT.

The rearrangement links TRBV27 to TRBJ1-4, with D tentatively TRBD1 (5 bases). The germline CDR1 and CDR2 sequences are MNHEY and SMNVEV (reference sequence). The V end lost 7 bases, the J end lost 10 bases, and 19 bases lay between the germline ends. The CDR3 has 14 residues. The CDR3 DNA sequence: TGTGCCAGCACCCCGGGGGGGGGATTTGGAAAACTGTTTTTT. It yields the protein CASTPGGGFGKLFF.

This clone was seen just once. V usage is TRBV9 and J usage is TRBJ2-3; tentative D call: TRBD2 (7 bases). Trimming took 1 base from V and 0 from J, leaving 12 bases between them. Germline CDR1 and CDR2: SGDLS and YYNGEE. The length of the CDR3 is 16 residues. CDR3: CASSVRGGGSTDTQYF. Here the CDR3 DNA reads TGTGCCAGCAGCGTACGAGGGGGGGGGAGCACAGATACGCAGTATTTT.

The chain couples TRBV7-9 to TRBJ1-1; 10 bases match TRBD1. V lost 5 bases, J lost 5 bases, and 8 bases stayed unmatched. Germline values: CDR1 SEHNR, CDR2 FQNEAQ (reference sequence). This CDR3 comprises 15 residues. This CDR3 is CASSPRDRGRTEAFF. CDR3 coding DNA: TGTGCCAGCAGCCCCCGGGACAGGGGAAGAACTGAAGCTTTCTTT.

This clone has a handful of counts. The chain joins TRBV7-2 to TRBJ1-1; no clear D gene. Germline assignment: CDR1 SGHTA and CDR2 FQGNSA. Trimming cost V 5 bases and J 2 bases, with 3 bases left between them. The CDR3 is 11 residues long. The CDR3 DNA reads TGTGCCAGCAGCGAAAACACTGAAGCTTTCTTT. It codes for CASSENTEAFF.

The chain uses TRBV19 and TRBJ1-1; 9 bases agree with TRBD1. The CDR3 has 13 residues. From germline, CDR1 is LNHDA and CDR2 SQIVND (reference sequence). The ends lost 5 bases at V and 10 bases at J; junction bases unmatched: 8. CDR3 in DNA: TGTGCCAGTAGTTCCAAGGACAGGGGTTCAGCTTTCTTT. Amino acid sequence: CASSSKDRGSAFF.

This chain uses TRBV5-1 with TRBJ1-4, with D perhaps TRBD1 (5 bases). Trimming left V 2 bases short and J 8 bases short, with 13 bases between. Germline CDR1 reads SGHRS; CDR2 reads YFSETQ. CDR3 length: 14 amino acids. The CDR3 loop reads CASSLSWGVEKLFF. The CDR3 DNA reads TGCGCCAGCAGCTTATCCTGGGGGGTCGAAAAACTGTTTTTT.

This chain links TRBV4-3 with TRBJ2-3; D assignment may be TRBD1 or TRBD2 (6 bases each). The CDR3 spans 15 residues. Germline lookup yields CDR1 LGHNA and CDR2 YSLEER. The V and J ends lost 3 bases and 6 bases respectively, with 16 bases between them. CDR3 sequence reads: CASSQEAGGGDTQYF. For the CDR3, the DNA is TGCGCCAGCAGCCAGGAGGCCGGGGGCGGGGATACGCAGTATTTT.

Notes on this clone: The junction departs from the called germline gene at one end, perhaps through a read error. CDR3 nucleotides: TGTGCCAGCTCACCTCCGGGACCCCTCCAATCCTCCGAGCAGTACTTC. Protein: CASSPPGPLQSSEQYF. The chain recombines TRBV18 with TRBJ2-7, with D possibly being TRBD1 or TRBD2 (5 bases each). Germline CDR1 is KGHSH and CDR2 is LQKENI. The length of the CDR3 is 16 residues.

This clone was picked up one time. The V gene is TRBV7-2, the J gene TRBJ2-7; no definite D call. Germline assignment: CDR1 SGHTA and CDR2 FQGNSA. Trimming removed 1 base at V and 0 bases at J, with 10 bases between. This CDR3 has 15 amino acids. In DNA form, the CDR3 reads TGTGCCAGCAGCTTAGGGCAGGCGGCCTCCTACGAGCAGTACTTC. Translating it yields CASSLGQAASYEQYF.

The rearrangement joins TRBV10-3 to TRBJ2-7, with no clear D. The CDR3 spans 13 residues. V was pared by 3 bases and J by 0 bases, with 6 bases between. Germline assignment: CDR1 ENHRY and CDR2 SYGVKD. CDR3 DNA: TGTGCCATCAGTGACCATCGCTCCTACGAGCAGTACTTC. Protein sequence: CAISDHRSYEQYF.

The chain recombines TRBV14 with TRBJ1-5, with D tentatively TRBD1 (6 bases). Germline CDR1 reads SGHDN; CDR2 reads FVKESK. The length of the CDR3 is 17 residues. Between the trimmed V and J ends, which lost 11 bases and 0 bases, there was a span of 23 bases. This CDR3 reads CAGWGAGRGYSNQPQHF. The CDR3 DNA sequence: TGTGCCGGGTGGGGGGCAGGTAGGGGATATAGCAATCAGCCCCAGCATTTT.

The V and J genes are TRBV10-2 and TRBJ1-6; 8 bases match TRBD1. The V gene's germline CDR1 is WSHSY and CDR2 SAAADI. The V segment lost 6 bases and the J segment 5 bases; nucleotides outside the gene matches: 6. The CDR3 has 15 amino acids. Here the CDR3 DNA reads TGCGCCAGCAGGGACTGGACAGGGAATAATTCACCCCTCCACTTT. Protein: CASRDWTGNNSPLHF.

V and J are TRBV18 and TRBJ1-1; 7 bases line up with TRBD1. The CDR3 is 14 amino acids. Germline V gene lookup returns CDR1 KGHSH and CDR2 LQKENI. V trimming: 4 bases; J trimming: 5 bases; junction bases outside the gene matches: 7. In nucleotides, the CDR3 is TGTGCCAGCTCACTGGAGACAGGGCGTACTGAAGCTTTCTTT. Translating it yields CASSLETGRTEAFF.

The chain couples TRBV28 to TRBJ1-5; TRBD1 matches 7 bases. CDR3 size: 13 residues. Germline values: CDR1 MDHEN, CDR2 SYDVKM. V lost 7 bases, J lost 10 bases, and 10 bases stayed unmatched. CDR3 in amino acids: CASTQTGRGPQHF. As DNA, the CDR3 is TGTGCCAGCACCCAGACAGGGCGAGGACCCCAGCATTTT. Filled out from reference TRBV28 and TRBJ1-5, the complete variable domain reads DVKVTQSSRYLVKRTGEKVFLECVQDMDHENMFWYRQDPGLGLRLIYFSYDVKMKEKGDIPEGYSVSREKKERFSLILESASTNQTSMYLCASTQTGRGPQHFGDGTRLSIL.

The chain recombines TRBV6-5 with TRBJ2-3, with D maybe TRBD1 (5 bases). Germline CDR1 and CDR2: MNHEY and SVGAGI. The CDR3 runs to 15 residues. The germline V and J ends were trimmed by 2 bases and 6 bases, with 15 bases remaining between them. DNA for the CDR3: TGTGCCAGCAGTTACCGGACCGCACAGGCGGATACGCAGTATTTT. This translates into CASSYRTAQADTQYF.

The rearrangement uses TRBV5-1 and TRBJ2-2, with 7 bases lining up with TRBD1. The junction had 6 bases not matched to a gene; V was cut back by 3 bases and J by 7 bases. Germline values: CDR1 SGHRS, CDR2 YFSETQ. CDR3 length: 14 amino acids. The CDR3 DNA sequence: TGCGCCAGCAGCTCTTACAGGGGCGGCGGGGAGCTGTTTTTT. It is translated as CASSSYRGGGELFF.

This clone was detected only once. The chain's CDR3 is CASSPGDRVSYGYTF. The CDR3 region has the DNA TGTGCCAGCAGCCCGGGGGACAGGGTGAGCTATGGCTACACCTTC. The chain links TRBV5-8 to TRBJ1-2; 9 bases line up with TRBD1. Germline V gene data show CDR1 as SGHTS and CDR2 as YDEGEE. V lost 4 bases to trimming and J lost 4 bases; unmatched junction nucleotides: 8. This CDR3 contains 15 residues.

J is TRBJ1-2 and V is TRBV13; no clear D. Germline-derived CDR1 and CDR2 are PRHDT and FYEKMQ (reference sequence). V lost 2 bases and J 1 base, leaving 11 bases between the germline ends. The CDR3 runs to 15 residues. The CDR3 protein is CASSLIFGVNYGYTF. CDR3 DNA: TGTGCCAGCAGCTTAATATTTGGGGTTAACTATGGCTACACCTTC.

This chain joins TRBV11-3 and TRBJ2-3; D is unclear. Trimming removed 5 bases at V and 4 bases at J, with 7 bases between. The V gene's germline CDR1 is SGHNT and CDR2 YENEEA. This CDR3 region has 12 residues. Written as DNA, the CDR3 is TGTGCCAGCAGCGGTGTCGCAGATACGCAGTATTTT. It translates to CASSGVADTQYF. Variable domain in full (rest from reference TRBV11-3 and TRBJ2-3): EAGVVQSPRYKIIEKKQPVAFWCNPISGHNTLYWYLQNLGQGPELLIRYENEEAVDDSQLPKDRFSAERLKGVDSTLKIQPAELGDSAVYLCASSGVADTQYFGPGTRLTVL.

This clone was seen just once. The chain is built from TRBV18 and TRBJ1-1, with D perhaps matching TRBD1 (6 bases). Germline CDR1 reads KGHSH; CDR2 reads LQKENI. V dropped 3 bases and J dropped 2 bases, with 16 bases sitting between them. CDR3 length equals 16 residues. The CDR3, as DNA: TGTGCCAGCTCACCCATTACCGGGACATACAACACTGAAGCTTTCTTT. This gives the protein CASSPITGTYNTEAFF.